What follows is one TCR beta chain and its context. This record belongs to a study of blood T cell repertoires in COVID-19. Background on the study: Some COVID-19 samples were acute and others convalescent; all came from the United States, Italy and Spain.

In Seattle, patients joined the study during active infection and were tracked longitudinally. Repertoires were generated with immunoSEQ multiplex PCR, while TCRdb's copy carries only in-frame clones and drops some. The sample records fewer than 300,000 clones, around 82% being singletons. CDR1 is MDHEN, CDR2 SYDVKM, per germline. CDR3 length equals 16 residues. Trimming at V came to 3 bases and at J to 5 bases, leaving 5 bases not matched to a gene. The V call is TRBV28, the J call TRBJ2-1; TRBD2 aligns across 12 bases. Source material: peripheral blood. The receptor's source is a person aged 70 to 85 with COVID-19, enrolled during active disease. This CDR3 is CASSLTSGRRNNEQFF. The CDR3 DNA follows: TGTGCCAGCAGTTTGACTAGCGGGAGACGGAACAATGAGCAGTTCTTC.